This TCR beta chain was identified during a study of blood T cell repertoires in COVID-19. Germline assignment: CDR1 SGDLS and CDR2 YYNGEE. Losses at the gene ends were 0 bases for V and 8 bases for J; bases not matched to a gene: 12. The CDR3 is made up of 17 amino acids. In the authors' methods: The assay estimated nucleated cells by amplifying reference gene primers. The protocol was immunoSEQ multiplex PCR, while the TCRdb copy is restricted to in-frame clones and leaves out a portion. V and J calls and clone size are those listed in that table; D and trimming were worked out from the DNA. The sample carries 100,000 to 150,000 clones, approximately 84% recorded once.

The gene calls are TRBV9 and TRBJ2-1; 9 bases match TRBD2. The TCR sequence derives from a woman aged 80 or over with acute or convalescent COVID-19. Sequencing used peripheral blood. Written as DNA, the CDR3 is TGTGCCAGCAGCGTAGGTAGCGGGGGATGGGGGGATGATGAGCAGTTCTTC. Protein: CASSVGSGGWGDDEQFF.